The 22 T cell receptor beta chains presented below share a single source sample, sequenced in a study of blood T cell repertoires in COVID-19 (dated by TCRdb to about 2020). Libraries were built with the immunoSEQ multiplex PCR assay. Drawn from immuneACCESS, this table holds only the in-frame rearrangements with V and J called that TCRdb kept. Clones are partly lost; checked studies trace under half to an unresolved V gene and leave the rest unexplained. Across this sample there are under 300,000 clones, with approximately 84% seen only once. Together, the top ten hold around 1.6% of the sample. The material sequenced was peripheral blood. The source is a human donor with COVID-19, enrolled during active disease. The donor label of this sample is uncertain.

The chain is built from TRBV7-9 and TRBJ1-1, with unresolved D. Germline V gene sequence: CDR1 SEHNR, CDR2 FQNEAQ (reference sequence). The CDR3 runs to 13 residues. V lost 6 bases to trimming and J lost 1 base, with 9 bases between them. The DNA of the CDR3 is TGTGCCAGCAGTTTGACTGAGAACACTGAAGCTTTCTTT. Amino acids: CASSLTENTEAFF.

CDR3 region: CATSPLGGTQYF. The DNA for the CDR3 is TGTGCCACCAGCCCCTTGGGGGGGACGCAGTATTTT. J is TRBJ2-3 and V is TRBV15; 7 bases are shared with TRBD2. V trimming: 5 bases; J trimming: 9 bases; junction bases outside the gene matches: 5. The CDR3 runs 12 residues. Germline V gene sequence: CDR1 LNHNV, CDR2 YYDKDF (reference sequence).

The rearrangement links TRBV15 to TRBJ2-5, with 9 nucleotides matching TRBD2. The CDR3 is 17 residues long. Losses at the gene ends were 3 bases for V and 4 bases for J; bases not matched to a gene: 12. Germline lookup yields CDR1 LNHNV and CDR2 YYDKDF (reference sequence). CDR3 sequence reads: CATSSSGGLAMGETQYF. The CDR3 coding sequence is TGTGCCACCAGCAGTAGTGGGGGACTAGCTATGGGAGAGACCCAGTACTTC.

The chain uses TRBV4-3 and TRBJ2-1; 10 positions agree with TRBD2. Trimming at V came to 1 base and at J to 2 bases, leaving 11 bases not matched to a gene. The V gene's germline CDR1 is LGHNA and CDR2 YSLEER. The CDR3 is 19 residues long. The CDR3 protein is CASSQVGASGSFPYNEQFF. The CDR3 bases are TGCGCCAGCAGCCAAGTTGGGGCTAGCGGGAGTTTCCCCTACAATGAGCAGTTCTTC.

This clone was counted a single time. The V call is TRBV19, the J call TRBJ1-6; TRBD1 matches at 7 bases. V trimming: 3 bases; J trimming: 7 bases; junction bases outside the gene matches: 12. This CDR3 comprises 17 residues. Per the germline V gene, CDR1 is LNHDA and CDR2 is SQIVND (reference sequence). This CDR3 reads CASSIGIPGQTNSPLHF. CDR3 in DNA: TGTGCCAGTAGTATCGGAATCCCGGGACAGACAAATTCACCCCTCCACTTT.

The J gene is TRBJ1-5, the V gene TRBV19; 8 bases map to TRBD1. Germline CDR1 LNHDA, CDR2 SQIVND (reference sequence). J gave up 8 bases and V 5 bases, and 5 bases lay outside the gene matches. This CDR3 spans 13 amino acids. The CDR3 region is CASSAQGAKPQHF. The CDR3 DNA sequence: TGTGCCAGTAGTGCTCAGGGGGCGAAGCCCCAGCATTTT.

V and J are TRBV3-1 (or the pseudogene TRBV3-2) and TRBJ2-2; 9 positions match TRBD1. Trimming removed 4 bases from V and 4 bases from J; junction bases left unmatched: 10. Per germline, CDR1 LGHDT and CDR2 YNNKEL (reference sequence). The CDR3 sequence is 17 residues long. The CDR3 DNA reads TGTGCCAGCAGCCCCTACGGGACAGGGAGGAGCACCGGGGAGCTGTTTTTT. Amino acid sequence: CASSPYGTGRSTGELFF.

This rearrangement joins TRBV3-1 (or the pseudogene TRBV3-2) to TRBJ2-2, with 11 nucleotides matching TRBD2. The CDR3 is made up of 17 amino acids. Looked up from germline, CDR1 is LGHDT and CDR2 is YNNKEL (reference sequence). The V gene end was trimmed by 5 bases and the J gene end by 8 bases; junction bases not matched to a gene: 13. The CDR3 nucleotides are TGTGCCAGCAGCGTTGGATTAGCGGGAGGGCCGACGGGGGAGCTGTTTTTT. This translates into CASSVGLAGGPTGELFF.

On this clone: The sample contains more than one DNA sequence encoding this CDR3. The rearrangement uses TRBV10-1 and TRBJ1-1; 10 bases are a match to TRBD1. With V trimmed by 0 bases and J by 3 bases, 1 base remained unmatched. The CDR3 loop spans 15 amino acids. Germline loops: CDR1 WNHNN, CDR2 SYGVQD (reference sequence). CDR3 sequence (DNA): TGCGCCAGCAGTGAGTCGACAGGGGGCTACACTGAAGCTTTCTTT. Its protein is CASSESTGGYTEAFF.

CDR3 in amino acids: CSAGTSTNEKLFF. The CDR3, as DNA: TGCAGCGCAGGGACTTCAACTAATGAAAAACTGTTTTTT. The chain recombines TRBV29-1 with TRBJ1-4; D might be TRBD1 (5 bases). Germline V gives CDR1 SQVTM, CDR2 ANQGSEA. The CDR3 length is 13 residues. Trimming stripped 7 bases from V and 0 bases from J, with 9 bases between.

The chain recombines TRBV5-1 with TRBJ1-2, with 7 bases fitting TRBD1. CDR1 is SGHRS and CDR2 is YFSETQ in the germline V gene. V lost 4 bases to trimming and J lost 2 bases; unmatched junction nucleotides: 8. The CDR3 extends over 15 amino acids. The CDR3 coding sequence is TGCGCCAGCAGCACAACGACAGGGACCAACTATGGCTACACCTTC. Its protein product is CASSTTTGTNYGYTF.

The V call is TRBV19, the J call TRBJ1-1; no firm D call. The V and J ends lost 7 bases and 2 bases respectively, with 11 bases between them. Per germline, CDR1 LNHDA and CDR2 SQIVND (reference sequence). The CDR3 sequence is 13 residues long. CDR3 in amino acids: CASTPNRNTEAFF. The CDR3 DNA follows: TGTGCCAGTACCCCAAACAGAAACACTGAAGCTTTCTTT.

V and J are TRBV11-3 and TRBJ2-2, with D possibly TRBD1 on 6 matching bases. The CDR3 contains 16 residues. With 5 bases removed from V and 6 bases from J, the gap between germline ends came to 19 bases. Germline V CDR1 and CDR2: SGHNT, YENEEA. The CDR3 region is CASSQRPGHGAGELFF. CDR3 bases: TGTGCCAGCAGCCAAAGGCCGGGACACGGCGCCGGGGAGCTGTTTTTT.

The chain carries TRBV7-3 and TRBJ1-1; D gene uncertain. Germline CDR1 and CDR2: SGHTA and FQGTGA. Deletions cut 0 bases from V and 4 bases from J, with 15 bases between. The CDR3 length is 16 residues. CDR3 coding DNA: TGTGCCAGCAGCTTAACGCCTATGGGTACTAGCACTGAAGCTTTCTTT. This translates into CASSLTPMGTSTEAFF.

The chain has TRBV7-9 and TRBJ1-1, with D unclear. CDR3 length equals 14 residues. Germline CDR1 is SEHNR and CDR2 is FQNEAQ (reference sequence). V was clipped by 2 bases and J by 1 base, with 8 bases between them. The CDR3: CASSLSGSNTEAFF. CDR3 in DNA: TGTGCCAGCAGCTTATCGGGGTCGAACACTGAAGCTTTCTTT.

For the CDR3, the DNA is TGTGCCAGCCGACCGGAGGCCTTAAGTACAGATACGCAGTATTTT. This translates into CASRPEALSTDTQYF. The chain links TRBV7-9 to TRBJ2-3; weak D call: TRBD2 (5 bases). V was shortened by 8 bases and J by 3 bases, with 18 bases between the two germline ends. CDR1 and CDR2 (germline): SEHNR, FQNEAQ (reference sequence). This CDR3 is 15 amino acids long.

This clone was detected once. The gene calls are TRBV15 and TRBJ2-5, with TRBD1 matching 8 bases. Germline V gene data show CDR1 as LNHNV and CDR2 as YYDKDF (reference sequence). CDR3 length: 15 amino acids. V trimming: 1 base; J trimming: 2 bases; junction bases outside the gene matches: 3. CDR3: CATSRGGTGQETQYF. The CDR3 nucleotides are TGTGCCACCAGCAGAGGAGGGACAGGACAAGAGACCCAGTACTTC.

This sequence joins TRBV7-3 and TRBJ2-2; 8 bases agree with TRBD2. Trimming cost V 4 bases and J 3 bases; bases outside gene matches: 4. This CDR3 contains 15 residues. CDR1 and CDR2 from the germline V gene are SGHTA and FQGTGA. CDR3 in DNA: TGTGCCAGCAGCTCCCGGGAGGGAGACACCGGGGAGCTGTTTTTT. Amino acid sequence: CASSSREGDTGELFF.

This clone was seen once. The rearrangement uses TRBV6-5 and TRBJ1-1; 7 bases agree with TRBD1. With V trimmed by 6 bases and J by 3 bases, 7 bases remained unmatched. The CDR3 spans 14 residues. Per germline, CDR1 MNHEY and CDR2 SVGAGI. CDR3 amino acids: CASSPSGGYTEAFF. Here the CDR3 DNA reads TGTGCCAGCAGCCCCTCAGGGGGGTACACTGAAGCTTTCTTT.

V is TRBV27 and J is TRBJ1-4; TRBD1 matches at 7 bases. Germline V gene data show CDR1 as MNHEY and CDR2 as SMNVEV (reference sequence). CDR3 length: 14 amino acids. V shed 7 bases and J 4 bases; nucleotides not matched to a gene: 6. CDR3 coding DNA: TGTGCCAGCACCCCAGGGGGAATTAATGAAAAACTGTTTTTT. Encoded protein: CASTPGGINEKLFF.

This chain joins TRBV5-1 and TRBJ1-4, with no clear D. The CDR3 consists of 16 residues. CDR1 and CDR2 (germline): SGHRS, YFSETQ. Deletions cut 4 bases from V and 0 bases from J, with 13 bases between. As DNA, the CDR3 is TGCGCCAGCAGCGGGGAGGGCCAGACAACTAATGAAAAACTGTTTTTT. This translates into CASSGEGQTTNEKLFF.

The rearrangement joins TRBV2 to TRBJ2-3, with 8 bases identical to TRBD2. V dropped 6 bases and J dropped 0; count of bases not matched to a gene: 5. Germline loops: CDR1 SNHLY, CDR2 FYNNEI. CDR3 length equals 15 residues. CDR3 region: CASSLLAVSTDTQYF. CDR3 DNA sequence: TGTGCCAGCAGCTTACTAGCGGTAAGCACAGATACGCAGTATTTT.